Below, 22 T cell receptor beta chains from the same sample are listed, as sequenced in a study of T cell responses to AZD1222 COVID-19 vaccine. Assay used: immunoSEQ multiplex PCR; TCRdb lists only in-frame clones, some missing. The data contain approximately 140,000 clones, 75% to 95% of them singletons. The sequencing here drew on peripheral blood, taken on day 0 of AZD1222 vaccination. The receptors come from an adult in good health.

CDR3: CASSSLTGSGMNTEAFF. The CDR3 DNA sequence: TGTGCCAGCTCAAGCCTTACAGGGAGCGGGATGAACACTGAAGCTTTCTTT. The chain couples TRBV18 to TRBJ1-1; D is possibly TRBD1 (6 bases). The germline V gene has CDR1 KGHSH and CDR2 LQKENI. This CDR3 contains 17 residues. V lost 5 bases and J 0 bases, leaving 19 bases between the germline ends.

The chain has TRBV7-9 and TRBJ1-1; D unresolved. Germline assignment: CDR1 SEHNR and CDR2 FQNEAQ (reference sequence). V was shortened by 5 bases and J by 1 base, with 8 bases between the two germline ends. The CDR3 has 13 residues. The CDR3 protein is CASSIKSNTEAFF. The CDR3 DNA sequence: TGTGCCAGCAGCATAAAGTCGAACACTGAAGCTTTCTTT. Complete variable domain (other parts from reference TRBV7-9 and TRBJ1-1): DTGVSQNPRHKITKRGQNVTFRCDPISEHNRLYWYRQTLGQGPEFLTYFQNEAQLEKSRLLSDRFSAERPKGSFSTLEIQRTEQGDSAMYLCASSIKSNTEAFFGQGTRLTVV.

The rearrangement links TRBV6-5 to TRBJ2-3; unclear D gene. The CDR3 has 15 residues. V was cut by 6 bases and J by 1 base, with 14 bases left in between. Germline loops: CDR1 MNHEY, CDR2 SVGAGI. The CDR3 DNA follows: TGTGCCAGCAGACTCCTTGCACACGGCACAGATACGCAGTATTTT. Residues: CASRLLAHGTDTQYF.

The V call is TRBV4-3, the J call TRBJ1-5, with D unresolved. Germline-derived CDR1 and CDR2 are LGHNA and YSLEER. CDR3 length: 13 amino acids. V was cut by 0 bases and J by 5 bases, with 5 bases left in between. CDR3 region: CASSQDWDQPQHF. The CDR3 DNA is TGCGCCAGCAGCCAAGATTGGGATCAGCCCCAGCATTTT.

The chain is built from TRBV18 and TRBJ2-7; D is possibly TRBD1 or TRBD2 (5 bases each). This CDR3 is 14 amino acids long. V lost 2 bases to trimming and J lost 5 bases, with 13 bases between them. Germline CDR1 is KGHSH and CDR2 is LQKENI. CDR3 residues: CASSPWGGGDEQYF. CDR3 DNA: TGTGCCAGCTCACCATGGGGTGGGGGTGACGAGCAGTACTTC.

The chain has TRBV7-9 and TRBJ2-1, with 9 bases matching TRBD2. This CDR3 is built from 15 residues. V lost 5 bases to trimming and J lost 5 bases; unmatched junction nucleotides: 7. Germline lookup yields CDR1 SEHNR and CDR2 FQNEAQ (reference sequence). The CDR3 DNA follows: TGTGCCAGCAGCGATAGCGGGAGTTCGCACAATGAGCAGTTCTTC. Translating it yields CASSDSGSSHNEQFF.

J is TRBJ2-3 and V is TRBV6-1; 9 nucleotides match TRBD2. Germline CDR1 is MNHNS and CDR2 is SASEGT. V was pared by 0 bases and J by 4 bases, with 14 bases of the junction left unmatched. This CDR3 contains 19 residues. The CDR3 nucleotides read TGTGCCAGCAGTGAAGCGCTCGGCGGGGGGGCCTTTTTTGCAGATACGCAGTATTTT. Translating gives CASSEALGGGAFFADTQYF.

V gene TRBV4-3 combines with J gene TRBJ2-1, with D hard to call. Germline-derived CDR1 and CDR2 are LGHNA and YSLEER. V was pared by 0 bases and J by 3 bases, with 12 bases between. The CDR3 totals 16 residues. In DNA, the CDR3 is TGCGCCAGCAGCCAAGATAGACTGAACGGCTACAATGAGCAGTTCTTC. Translated, it gives CASSQDRLNGYNEQFF.

This chain connects TRBV6-4 to TRBJ1-6; TRBD1 aligns across 8 bases. Germline-derived CDR1 and CDR2 are MRHNA and SNTAGT. J was trimmed by 7 bases and V by 3 bases; bases with no gene match: 5. This CDR3 contains 15 residues. This CDR3 reads CASSELQGANSPLHF. In DNA form, the CDR3 reads TGTGCCAGCAGTGAATTGCAGGGGGCAAATTCACCCCTCCACTTT.

The chain combines TRBV7-9 with TRBJ1-1; 8 nucleotides match TRBD1. CDR1 and CDR2 (germline): SEHNR, FQNEAQ (reference sequence). There are 13 residues in the CDR3. V gave up 5 bases and J gave up 7 bases; unmatched junction bases: 6. CDR3 bases: TGTGCCAGCAGCCCGCAGGGGGCGAGTGAAGCTTTCTTT. This gives the protein CASSPQGASEAFF.

V usage is TRBV2 and J usage is TRBJ1-2; D ambiguous. V was pared by 3 bases and J by 3 bases, with 11 bases between. CDR1 and CDR2 from the germline V gene are SNHLY and FYNNEI. The CDR3 loop spans 14 amino acids. CDR3 in amino acids: CASSDSGRDYGYTF. The CDR3 DNA is TGTGCCAGCAGTGACTCCGGTAGAGACTATGGCTACACCTTC.

This chain uses TRBV18 with TRBJ1-1; possibly TRBD1 for D (6 bases). The germline CDR1 and CDR2 sequences are KGHSH and LQKENI. The CDR3 is 15 residues long. Between the trimmed V and J ends, which lost 3 bases and 9 bases, there was a span of 20 bases. CDR3 region: CASSPPGTTHGKAFF. DNA of the CDR3: TGTGCCAGCTCACCTCCCGGGACAACGCATGGGAAAGCTTTCTTT. The variable domain in full, completed from reference TRBV18 and TRBJ1-1, reads NAGVMQNPRHLVRRRGQEARLRCSPMKGHSHVYWYRQLPEEGLKFMVYLQKENIIDESGMPKERFSAEFPKEGPSILRIQQVVRGDSAAYFCASSPPGTTHGKAFFGQGTRLTVV.

The chain employs TRBV12-3 or TRBV12-4 and TRBJ1-1; D gene ambiguous. Trimming stripped 6 bases from V and 4 bases from J, with 12 bases between. There are 13 residues in the CDR3. CDR3 protein: CASRSTGGTEAFF. The CDR3 nucleotides read TGTGCCAGCAGGTCGACGGGAGGCACTGAAGCTTTCTTT.

This rearrangement joins TRBV7-2 to TRBJ1-3, with D perhaps TRBD1 (6 bases). Germline CDR1 SGHTA, CDR2 FQGNSA. The length of the CDR3 is 14 residues. Trimming took 3 bases from V and 2 from J, leaving 8 bases between them. The CDR3 DNA is TGTGCCAGCAGCTTCGCAGGGGCTGGAAACACCATATATTTT. Protein: CASSFAGAGNTIYF. The full variable domain, in which reference TRBV7-2 and TRBJ1-3 provide the parts outside the CDR3, is GAGVSQSPSNKVTEKGKDVELRCDPISGHTALYWYRQSLGQGLEFLIYFQGNSAPDKSGLPSDRFSAERTGGSVSTLTIQRTQQEDSAVYLCASSFAGAGNTIYFGEGSWLTVV.

The chain employs TRBV24-1 and TRBJ2-1, with 9 bases aligning to TRBD2. The CDR3 runs to 18 residues. J gave up 0 bases and V 5 bases, and 10 bases lay outside the gene matches. CDR1 KGHDR and CDR2 SFDVKD come from the germline V gene. CDR3 DNA sequence: TGTGCCACCAGTGTTGGTAGCGGGGGAACTAGCTCCTACAATGAGCAGTTCTTC. It codes for CATSVGSGGTSSYNEQFF.

The J gene is TRBJ2-7, the V gene TRBV6-5, with TRBD2 identical over 8 bases. This CDR3 has 15 amino acids. V was pared by 7 bases and J by 6 bases, with 14 bases of the junction left unmatched. In germline, CDR1 is MNHEY, CDR2 SVGAGI. This CDR3 reads CASMGRGGSGPEQYF. The CDR3 nucleotides read TGTGCCAGCATGGGACGGGGGGGGAGTGGTCCCGAGCAGTACTTC.

This sequence joins TRBV9 and TRBJ2-2; TRBD2 is a possible D gene (6 bases). Germline lookup yields CDR1 SGDLS and CDR2 YYNGEE. The V end was cut by 0 bases, the J end by 1 base, with 10 bases between. There are 16 residues in the CDR3. CDR3 sequence reads: CASSVAGVLNTGELFF. In DNA form, the CDR3 reads TGTGCCAGCAGCGTAGCGGGAGTACTGAACACCGGGGAGCTGTTTTTT.

The V gene is TRBV18, the J gene TRBJ2-3; D may correspond to TRBD1 or TRBD2 (5 bases each). Trimming stripped 2 bases from V and 5 bases from J, with 14 bases between. The CDR3 is 15 amino acids. In germline, CDR1 is KGHSH, CDR2 LQKENI. CDR3 sequence: CASSPRVGTGDTQYF. The CDR3 DNA reads as TGTGCCAGCTCACCAAGGGTCGGGACGGGAGATACGCAGTATTTT.

The chain recombines TRBV5-5 with TRBJ1-3, with a weak D call TRBD1 (5 bases). V dropped 5 bases and J dropped 0 bases, with 12 bases sitting between them. CDR3 length: 15 residues. CDR1 is SGHKS and CDR2 is YYEKEE in the germline V gene (reference sequence). The CDR3 sequence is CASRLTGGSGNTIYF. The CDR3 bases are TGTGCCAGCAGATTGACGGGGGGCTCTGGAAACACCATATATTTT.

The chain recombines TRBV18 with TRBJ2-2; D gene uncertain. Germline V gene sequence: CDR1 KGHSH, CDR2 LQKENI. Trimming removed 0 bases from V and 2 bases from J, with 10 bases in between. The CDR3 has 16 residues. CDR3 nucleotide sequence: TGTGCCAGCTCACCACCGAGCCAGAGAAACACCGGGGAGCTGTTTTTT. Protein product: CASSPPSQRNTGELFF. The whole variable domain, remainder taken from reference TRBV18 and TRBJ2-2, is NAGVMQNPRHLVRRRGQEARLRCSPMKGHSHVYWYRQLPEEGLKFMVYLQKENIIDESGMPKERFSAEFPKEGPSILRIQQVVRGDSAAYFCASSPPSQRNTGELFFGEGSRLTVL.

The rearrangement joins TRBV28 to TRBJ1-2; D is unresolved. This CDR3 contains 14 residues. Looked up from germline, CDR1 is MDHEN and CDR2 is SYDVKM. V was cut by 6 bases and J by 4 bases, with 15 bases left in between. CDR3 DNA sequence: TGTGCCAGCAGGCCTAATTCGAAGTCCTATGGCTACACCTTC. Translating it yields CASRPNSKSYGYTF.

The rearrangement joins TRBV27 to TRBJ2-7; tentatively, D is TRBD2 (5 bases). CDR3 length: 15 residues. Germline V gene sequence: CDR1 MNHEY, CDR2 SMNVEV (reference sequence). With 4 bases removed from V and 5 bases from J, the gap between germline ends came to 18 bases. CDR3: CASSSGRVLTHEQYF. In DNA, the CDR3 is TGTGCCAGCAGTTCGGGAAGGGTTCTCACCCACGAGCAGTACTTC.